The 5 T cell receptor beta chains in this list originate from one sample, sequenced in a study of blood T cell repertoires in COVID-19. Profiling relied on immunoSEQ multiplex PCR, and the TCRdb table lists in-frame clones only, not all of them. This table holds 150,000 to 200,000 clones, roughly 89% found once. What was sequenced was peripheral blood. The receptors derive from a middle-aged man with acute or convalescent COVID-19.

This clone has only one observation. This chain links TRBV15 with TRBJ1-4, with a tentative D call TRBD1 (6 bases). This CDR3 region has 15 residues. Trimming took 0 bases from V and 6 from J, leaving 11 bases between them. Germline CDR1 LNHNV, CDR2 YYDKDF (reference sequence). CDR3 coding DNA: TGTGCCACCAGCAGAGATCCAGGGGATTATGAAAAACTGTTTTTT. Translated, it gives CATSRDPGDYEKLFF.

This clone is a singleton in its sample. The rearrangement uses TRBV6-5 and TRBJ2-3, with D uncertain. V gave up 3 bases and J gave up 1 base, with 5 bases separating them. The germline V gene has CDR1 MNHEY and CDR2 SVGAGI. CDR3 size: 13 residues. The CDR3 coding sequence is TGTGCCAGCAGTTATTATGGCACAGATACGCAGTATTTT. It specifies CASSYYGTDTQYF.

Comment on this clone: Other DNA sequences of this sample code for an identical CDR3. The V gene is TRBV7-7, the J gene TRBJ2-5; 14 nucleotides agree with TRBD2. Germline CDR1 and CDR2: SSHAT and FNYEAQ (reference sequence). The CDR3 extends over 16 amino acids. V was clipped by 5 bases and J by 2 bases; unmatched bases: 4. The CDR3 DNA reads TGTGCCAGCAGCCCCAGACTAGCGGGGGGGCAAGAGACCCAGTACTTC. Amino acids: CASSPRLAGGQETQYF.

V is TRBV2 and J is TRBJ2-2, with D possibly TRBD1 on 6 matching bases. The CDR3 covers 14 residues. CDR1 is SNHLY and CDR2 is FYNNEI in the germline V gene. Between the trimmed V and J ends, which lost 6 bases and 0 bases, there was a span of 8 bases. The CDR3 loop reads CASRGTSNTGELFF. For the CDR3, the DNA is TGTGCCAGCAGAGGGACATCGAACACCGGGGAGCTGTTTTTT.

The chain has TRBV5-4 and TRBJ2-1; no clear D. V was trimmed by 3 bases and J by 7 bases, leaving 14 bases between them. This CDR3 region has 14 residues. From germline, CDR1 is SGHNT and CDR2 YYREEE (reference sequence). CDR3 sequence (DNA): TGTGCCAGCAGCTACACCCCCCTCAATAATGAGCAGTTCTTC. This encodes CASSYTPLNNEQFF.